This T cell receptor beta chain was documented in a study of T cells after posttransplantation cyclophosphamide. General study points: Later blood repertoires were often dominated by clones from the donor CD8+ memory compartment. TRB clonality was highly associated with recipient CMV seropositivity and reactivation. TRB overlap between skin or GI tissue T cells and blood was limited.

This table comes from immunoSEQ multiplex PCR, and its TCRdb copy is limited to in-frame clones, with some not included. The sample holds fewer than 8,000 clones, approximately 91% seen once. J lost 6 bases, V lost 2 bases, and 4 bases had no gene match. Germline values: CDR1 SGHNT, CDR2 YYREEE (reference sequence). The length of the CDR3 is 14 residues. Comments on this clone: Its specificity is unknown.

On the day of bone marrow donation, the related graft donor provided peripheral blood. The specimen sequenced was CD4+ T cells sorted from blood. The chain joins TRBV5-4 to TRBJ2-2, with 7 bases identical to TRBD1. This clonotype was sampled from a woman in her forties or fifties in good health and a related stem cell transplant donor. The CDR3: CASSLQGPPGELFF. CDR3 nucleotides: TGTGCCAGCAGCTTACAGGGGCCCCCCGGGGAGCTGTTTTTT.